What follows is one T cell receptor beta chain and its context. This sample is part of a study of low-dose radiotherapy and immunotherapy resistance in tumors. Study-level information: The patients were given nivolumab 240 mg every two weeks and ipilimumab 1 mg/kg every six weeks, through an intravenous route. Every two weeks, the protocol called for intravenous cyclophosphamide at 200 mg/m2. It was given one day before each radiation and immunotherapy administration.

Alpha- and beta-chain coverage of first-strand cDNA came from TRAV- and TRBV-specific primers. For amplifying TCRs, the PCR ran for 15 to 20 cycles with Phusion, which was used together with a constant-region primer and the adapter on the V primers. TCRdb independently ran MiXCR on the reads; one entry per CDR3 protein. This table holds around 14,000 distinct CDR3 sequences, under 55% found once. Trimming stripped 3 bases from V and 9 bases from J, with 12 bases between. Germline assignment: CDR1 SQVTM and CDR2 ANQGSEA. There are 11 residues in the CDR3. This receptor was identified in a human donor with advanced metastatic prostate, ovarian, gallbladder or colorectal cancer (not recorded which). This table probably holds off-target reads from a library built for another chain. J is TRBJ2-7 and V is TRBV29-1; the D gene could be TRBD1 or TRBD2 (5 bases each). DNA for the CDR3: TGCAGCGTTGACGAGGGGTTGCGGCAGTACTTC. Its protein product is CSVDEGLRQYF.